A single sample is the source of the 14 T cell receptor beta chains below, sequenced in a study of lymphopenia after photon versus proton radiotherapy. The data were produced by immunoSEQ multiplex PCR, yet TCRdb's version contains in-frame clones alone and is incomplete. Here the sample spans around 13,000 clones, about four fifths being singletons. The specimen comprised peripheral blood, sampled from a patient treated with photon-based radiotherapy. The receptors come from a man over 45 with gastric cancer.

The count of this clone is one. V usage is TRBV5-3 and J usage is TRBJ2-7; 12 bases are a match to TRBD2. TRBV5-3 is reported as an ORF; its role is uncertain. V trimming: 4 bases; J trimming: 2 bases; junction bases outside the gene matches: 10. The CDR3 sequence is 17 residues long. CDR3 loop: CARSGRGTSGPPYEQYV. The CDR3 DNA sequence: TGTGCCAGAAGCGGCCGGGGGACTAGCGGGCCGCCCTACGAGCAGTACGTC.

Written as DNA, the CDR3 is TGTGCCAGCAGTGAATGGGGGGGCATGAGCACAGATACGCAGTATTTT. It is translated as CASSEWGGMSTDTQYF. The J gene is TRBJ2-3, the V gene TRBV2, with TRBD2 as a possible D gene (7 bases). Germline V gene data show CDR1 as SNHLY and CDR2 as FYNNEI. The CDR3 sequence is 16 residues long. The germline V and J ends were trimmed by 2 bases and 0 bases, with 12 bases remaining between them. Full variable domain (missing parts from reference TRBV2 and TRBJ2-3): EPEVTQTPSHQVTQMGQEVILRCVPISNHLYFYWYRQILGQKVEFLVSFYNNEISEKSEIFDDQFSVERPDGSNFTLKIRSTKLEDSAMYFCASSEWGGMSTDTQYFGPGTRLTVL.

The rearrangement links TRBV4-1 to TRBJ1-1; maybe TRBD1 (5 bases). CDR3 length: 14 residues. CDR1 is MGHRA, CDR2 YSYEKL, per germline. V lost 0 bases to trimming and J lost 4 bases, with 9 bases between them. CDR3 nucleotide sequence: TGCGCCAGCAGCCAAGATCTTAGGGGCACTGAAGCTTTCTTT. Translated: CASSQDLRGTEAFF.

V and J are TRBV30 and TRBJ2-5, with no clear D. The CDR3 contains 13 residues. Per germline, CDR1 GTSNPN and CDR2 SVGIG (reference sequence). V lost 0 bases, J lost 6 bases, and 11 bases lay in between. The CDR3 here is CAWSVLVGKTQYF. The CDR3 nucleotides are TGTGCCTGGAGTGTACTGGTAGGGAAGACCCAGTACTTC.

This chain connects TRBV11-2 to TRBJ2-3, with D unresolved. CDR3 length: 18 amino acids. Germline CDR1 SGHAT, CDR2 FQNNGV. V was pared by 6 bases and J by 0 bases, with 22 bases between. CDR3 in DNA: TGTGCCAGCAGGCGCACCCGAGGTCCCATAACTAGCACAGATACGCAGTATTTT. This translates into CASRRTRGPITSTDTQYF.

This clone was found a few times. The V gene is TRBV2, the J gene TRBJ1-2; perhaps TRBD1 as D (5 bases). CDR1 SNHLY and CDR2 FYNNEI come from the germline V gene. V shed 8 bases and J shed 8 bases, with 15 bases lying between them. The CDR3 covers 12 residues. CDR3 loop: CASRLGDGGYTF. CDR3 in DNA: TGTGCCAGCCGACTGGGGGATGGAGGCTACACCTTC.

The rearrangement joins TRBV28 to TRBJ1-5, with D perhaps matching TRBD1 (5 bases). The germline V and J ends were trimmed by 2 bases and 4 bases, with 12 bases remaining between them. The germline gives CDR1 MDHEN, CDR2 SYDVKM. This CDR3 spans 15 amino acids. This CDR3 reads CASSLGGTLNQPQHF. CDR3 bases: TGTGCCAGCAGTTTAGGAGGGACCCTGAATCAGCCCCAGCATTTT.

The chain is built from TRBV9 and TRBJ2-2; D is ambiguous. The CDR3 loop spans 12 amino acids. The germline gives CDR1 SGDLS, CDR2 YYNGEE. V was clipped by 4 bases and J by 6 bases, with 7 bases between them. CDR3 nucleotides: TGTGCCAGCAGCAGTGCTTCCGGGGAGCTGTTTTTT. Protein product: CASSSASGELFF.

V and J are TRBV10-3 and TRBJ1-2, with 8 bases matching TRBD1. The CDR3 is 16 residues long. Germline V gene sequence: CDR1 ENHRY, CDR2 SYGVKD. The V segment lost 6 bases and the J segment 4 bases; nucleotides outside the gene matches: 13. For the CDR3, the DNA is TGTGCCATCAGACTCCGGGACAGGCAATCCATCTATGGCTACACCTTC. Protein: CAIRLRDRQSIYGYTF.

The V call is TRBV10-2, the J call TRBJ1-2; D gene unclear. The CDR3 is 13 amino acids. Germline assignment: CDR1 WSHSY and CDR2 SAAADI. The ends were cut back, 2 bases at V and 8 bases at J, with 12 bases in the middle. The CDR3 loop is CASSEKRTQGYTF. As DNA, the CDR3 is TGCGCCAGCAGTGAGAAAAGGACGCAAGGCTACACCTTC.

CDR3: CASSDSLKTGTGIHEQFF. The CDR3 DNA sequence: TGTGCCAGCAGCGACAGCCTCAAGACCGGGACAGGGATCCATGAGCAGTTCTTC. The chain links TRBV9 to TRBJ2-1, with TRBD1 identical over 9 bases. The ends lost 3 bases at V and 8 bases at J; junction bases unmatched: 18. CDR3 size: 18 residues. Germline CDR1 and CDR2: SGDLS and YYNGEE.

This clone was detected only once. The J gene is TRBJ2-2, the V gene TRBV11-2; the D gene is possibly TRBD2 (6 bases). The CDR3 length is 13 residues. Trimming took off 6 bases at V and 5 bases at J, with 10 bases between the two ends. Per germline, CDR1 SGHAT and CDR2 FQNNGV. The CDR3 region has the DNA TGTGCCAGCAGTTACGCGGGGACCGGGGAGCTGTTTTTT. This sequence encodes CASSYAGTGELFF.

This clone was seen a handful of times. This sequence joins TRBV5-6 and TRBJ1-4, with a possible D match to TRBD1 (5 bases). Trimming left V 1 base short and J 3 bases short, with 10 bases between. CDR3 length: 15 amino acids. The germline V gene has CDR1 SGHDT and CDR2 YYEEEE. The CDR3 loop is CASSLIGEANEKLFF. Here the CDR3 DNA reads TGTGCCAGCAGCTTGATAGGGGAGGCTAATGAAAAACTGTTTTTT.

The chain is built from TRBV6-6 and TRBJ1-6, with no clear D. This CDR3 region has 15 residues. V lost 7 bases to trimming and J lost 0 bases, with 10 bases between them. CDR1 MNHNY and CDR2 SVGAGI come from the germline V gene (reference sequence). The CDR3 coding sequence is TGTGCCAGCACTCAGGACCTCTCCTATAATTCACCCCTCCACTTT. Amino acid sequence: CASTQDLSYNSPLHF.